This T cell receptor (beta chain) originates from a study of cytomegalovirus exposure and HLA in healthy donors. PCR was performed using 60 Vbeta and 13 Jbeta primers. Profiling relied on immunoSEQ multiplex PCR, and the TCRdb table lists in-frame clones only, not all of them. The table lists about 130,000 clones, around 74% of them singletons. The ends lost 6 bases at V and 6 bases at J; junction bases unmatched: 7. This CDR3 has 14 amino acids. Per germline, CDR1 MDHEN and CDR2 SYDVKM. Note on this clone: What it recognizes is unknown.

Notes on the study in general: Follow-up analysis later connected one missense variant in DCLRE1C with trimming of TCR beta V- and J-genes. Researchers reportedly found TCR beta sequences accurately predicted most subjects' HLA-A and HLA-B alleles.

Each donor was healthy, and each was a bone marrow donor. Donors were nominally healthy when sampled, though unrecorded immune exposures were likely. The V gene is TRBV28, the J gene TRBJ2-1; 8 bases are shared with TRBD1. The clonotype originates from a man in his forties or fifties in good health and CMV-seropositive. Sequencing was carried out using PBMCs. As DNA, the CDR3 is TGTGCCAGCAGGACAGACAGGGGAGGCAATGAGCAGTTCTTC. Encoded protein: CASRTDRGGNEQFF.